Below, 22 T cell receptor beta chains from the same sample are listed, as sequenced in a study of T cell responses to AZD1222 COVID-19 vaccine. Profiled with immunoSEQ multiplex PCR; TCRdb holds only in-frame clones, not every one. This repertoire shows about 120,000 clones, 85% to 95% found once; its top ten account for 2.9%. This material consisted of peripheral blood, taken on day 0 of AZD1222 vaccination. The source of these receptors is an adult in good health.

The CDR3 reads CASSLMGLVGPGELFF. CDR3 in DNA: TGTGCCAGCAGTTTAATGGGGCTAGTCGGTCCCGGGGAGCTGTTTTTT. The gene calls are TRBV28 and TRBJ2-2, with D possibly being TRBD1 (5 bases). Germline V gene lookup returns CDR1 MDHEN and CDR2 SYDVKM. The CDR3 is made up of 16 amino acids. Trimming shortened V by 2 bases and J by 6 bases, and 16 bases separated the two germline ends.

This clone is a singleton in its sample. The chain uses TRBV28 and TRBJ1-5; perhaps TRBD1 as D (5 bases). V gave up 6 bases and J gave up 6 bases, with 15 bases separating them. This CDR3 spans 14 amino acids. CDR1 MDHEN and CDR2 SYDVKM come from the germline V gene. CDR3 region: CASSLPRGSQPQHF. CDR3 DNA: TGTGCCAGCAGCCTTCCGAGGGGAAGTCAGCCCCAGCATTTT. Full variable domain (rest looked up from reference TRBV28 and TRBJ1-5): DVKVTQSSRYLVKRTGEKVFLECVQDMDHENMFWYRQDPGLGLRLIYFSYDVKMKEKGDIPEGYSVSREKKERFSLILESASTNQTSMYLCASSLPRGSQPQHFGDGTRLSIL.

The genes are TRBV25-1 and TRBJ1-6, with TRBD1 as a possible D gene (5 bases). There are 12 residues in the CDR3. Per the germline V gene, CDR1 is MGHDK and CDR2 is SYGVNS. Trimming took off 4 bases at V and 16 bases at J, with 14 bases between the two ends. CDR3 DNA sequence: TGTGCCAGCAGTGGGGACGGCCCCTCACTCCACTTT. Protein sequence: CASSGDGPSLHF.

The chain is built from TRBV10-3 and TRBJ1-2; TRBD1 is a possible D gene (6 bases). Trimming stripped 2 bases from V and 3 bases from J, with 10 bases between. Germline loops: CDR1 ENHRY, CDR2 SYGVKD. This CDR3 has 14 residues. This CDR3 reads CAISETGSDYGYTF. CDR3 nucleotides: TGTGCCATCAGTGAGACAGGGTCTGACTATGGCTACACCTTC.

The genes are TRBV15 and TRBJ2-1; TRBD2 matches 11 bases. Trimming cost V 3 bases and J 5 bases; bases outside gene matches: 6. This CDR3 region has 16 residues. Germline CDR1 reads LNHNV; CDR2 reads YYDKDF (reference sequence). The CDR3 is CATSRSGTSGHNEQFF. CDR3 nucleotide sequence: TGTGCCACCAGCAGGTCTGGGACTAGCGGACACAATGAGCAGTTCTTC.

The rearrangement links TRBV5-5 to TRBJ1-5; weak D call: TRBD1 (5 bases). V was cut by 6 bases and J by 4 bases, with 14 bases left in between. CDR3 size: 14 residues. CDR1 is SGHKS, CDR2 YYEKEE, per germline (reference sequence). CDR3 nucleotides: TGTGCCAGCACTTCCGGGGGGTCTAATCAGCCCCAGCATTTT. Its protein product is CASTSGGSNQPQHF.

This chain uses TRBV28 with TRBJ2-7, with TRBD2 matching 13 bases. There are 14 residues in the CDR3. Germline assignment: CDR1 MDHEN and CDR2 SYDVKM. Losses at the gene ends were 6 bases for V and 6 bases for J; bases not matched to a gene: 5. Written as DNA, the CDR3 is TGTGCCAGCAGACCAGGACTAGCGGGAGTCGAGCAGTACTTC. It translates to CASRPGLAGVEQYF.

The gene calls are TRBV7-9 and TRBJ2-4, with D perhaps being TRBD1 or TRBD2 (5 bases each). This CDR3 is 15 amino acids long. With 3 bases removed from V and 0 bases from J, the gap between germline ends came to 9 bases. Germline assignment: CDR1 SEHNR and CDR2 FQNEAQ (reference sequence). CDR3 sequence: CASSFGALAKNIQYF. The CDR3 nucleotides are TGTGCCAGCAGCTTCGGGGCCCTAGCCAAAAACATTCAGTACTTC.

The chain has TRBV5-1 and TRBJ1-1, with D tentatively TRBD1 (5 bases). This CDR3 is built from 14 residues. The V and J ends lost 0 bases and 5 bases respectively, with 11 bases between them. Germline V gene lookup returns CDR1 SGHRS and CDR2 YFSETQ. Written as DNA, the CDR3 is TGCGCCAGCAGCTTGGACAGGCCGAGTACTGAAGCTTTCTTT. Translated, it gives CASSLDRPSTEAFF. Full variable domain (rest looked up from reference TRBV5-1 and TRBJ1-1): KAGVTQTPRYLIKTRGQQVTLSCSPISGHRSVSWYQQTPGQGLQFLFEYFSETQRNKGNFPGRFSGRQFSNSRSEMNVSTLELGDSALYLCASSLDRPSTEAFFGQGTRLTVV.

The V and J genes are TRBV6-5 and TRBJ2-5; TRBD1 might be the D (5 bases). CDR3 size: 12 residues. The germline V gene has CDR1 MNHEY and CDR2 SVGAGI. Trimming left V 6 bases short and J 0 bases short, with 5 bases between. CDR3 sequence (DNA): TGTGCCAGCAGGGACAACCAAGAGACCCAGTACTTC. Translated: CASRDNQETQYF.

Points on this clone: One end of the junction varies from germline; a read error may be responsible. This chain links TRBV7-7 with TRBJ2-2; D remains unclear. From germline, CDR1 is SSHAT and CDR2 FNYEAQ (reference sequence). The length of the CDR3 is 13 residues. The CDR3 loop is CASSPLRTGELFF. Here the CDR3 DNA reads TGTGCTAGCAGCCCATTGAGGACCGGGGAGCTGTTTTTT.

The chain carries TRBV6-5 and TRBJ2-4; D gene unclear. Germline CDR1 is MNHEY and CDR2 is SVGAGI. Trimming took 6 bases from V and 0 from J, leaving 12 bases between them. This CDR3 has 15 amino acids. The CDR3 protein is CASRAGSLAKNIQYF. In DNA, the CDR3 is TGTGCCAGCAGGGCAGGCTCCCTAGCCAAAAACATTCAGTACTTC.

The CDR3 reads CASSQGVDTYEQYF. The CDR3 nucleotides are TGCGCCAGCAGCCAAGGTGTGGACACCTACGAGCAGTACTTC. The chain has TRBV4-1 and TRBJ2-7; a possible D gene is TRBD1 (5 bases). The germline V gene has CDR1 MGHRA and CDR2 YSYEKL. V was shortened by 1 base and J by 2 bases, with 9 bases between the two germline ends. The CDR3 has 14 residues.

The chain joins TRBV29-1 to TRBJ1-1, with 10 bases aligning to TRBD1. The junction had 16 bases not matched to a gene; V was cut back by 8 bases and J by 10 bases. Germline V lookup: CDR1 SQVTM, CDR2 ANQGSEA. The CDR3 is 14 residues long. The CDR3 nucleotides are TGCAGCCTTACTACCGTGACAGGGGGCGTGACAGCTTTCTTT. Its translation: CSLTTVTGGVTAFF.

The chain has TRBV6-5 and TRBJ1-1; the D is unclear. Per the germline V gene, CDR1 is MNHEY and CDR2 is SVGAGI. The CDR3 length is 11 residues. Between the trimmed V and J ends, which lost 5 bases and 8 bases, there was a span of 9 bases. In nucleotides, the CDR3 is TGTGCCAGCAGTAACGACCGAGAAGCTTTCTTT. It specifies CASSNDREAFF.

The chain couples TRBV5-6 to TRBJ1-1; D gene uncertain. Deletions cut 3 bases from V and 1 base from J, with 10 bases between. Germline V gene lookup returns CDR1 SGHDT and CDR2 YYEEEE. This CDR3 comprises 14 residues. As DNA, the CDR3 is TGTGCCAGCAGCTGGGGTAGCTGGAACACTGAAGCTTTCTTT. This translates into CASSWGSWNTEAFF.

This sequence joins TRBV18 and TRBJ2-3, with 7 bases that match TRBD2. The CDR3 runs 15 residues. Looked up from germline, CDR1 is KGHSH and CDR2 is LQKENI. J gave up 0 bases and V 6 bases, and 6 bases lay outside the gene matches. The CDR3 nucleotides read TGTGCCAGCTCGGGGACTATTTCTAGCACAGATACGCAGTATTTT. Protein: CASSGTISSTDTQYF.

This clone was seen a handful of times. The chain links TRBV4-1 to TRBJ1-6; the D is unclear. V was clipped by 3 bases and J by 7 bases, with 13 bases between them. The germline CDR1 and CDR2 sequences are MGHRA and YSYEKL. This CDR3 has 15 residues. The CDR3: CASSHGSTGNSPLHF. The CDR3 DNA sequence: TGCGCCAGCAGCCACGGGTCGACGGGAAATTCACCCCTCCACTTT.

The rearrangement joins TRBV28 to TRBJ1-2; TRBD1 matches at 7 bases. This CDR3 has 12 amino acids. Per germline, CDR1 MDHEN and CDR2 SYDVKM. Unmatched junction bases numbered 6, after V lost 6 bases and J lost 8 bases. CDR3 DNA sequence: TGTGCCAGCAGCAGACAGGGTAACGGCTACACCTTC. It codes for CASSRQGNGYTF.

This clone was seen only a few times. The V call is TRBV2, the J call TRBJ2-7; D possibly uses TRBD1 or TRBD2 (5 bases each). V lost 6 bases, J lost 0 bases, and 12 bases lay in between. CDR1 is SNHLY and CDR2 is FYNNEI in the germline V gene. The CDR3 spans 14 residues. The CDR3 DNA reads TGTGCCAGCAGAACCGGGACGGTCTCCTACGAGCAGTACTTC. It is translated as CASRTGTVSYEQYF.

V and J are TRBV2 and TRBJ1-5, with D uncertain. CDR3 size: 14 residues. Germline V gene sequence: CDR1 SNHLY, CDR2 FYNNEI. Trimming shortened V by 6 bases and J by 7 bases, and 16 bases separated the two germline ends. CDR3 coding DNA: TGTGCCAGCAGCGGAACGGGTCCCACCCAGCCCCAGCATTTT. This gives the protein CASSGTGPTQPQHF. The whole variable domain, remainder taken from reference TRBV2 and TRBJ1-5, is EPEVTQTPSHQVTQMGQEVILRCVPISNHLYFYWYRQILGQKVEFLVSFYNNEISEKSEIFDDQFSVERPDGSNFTLKIRSTKLEDSAMYFCASSGTGPTQPQHFGDGTRLSIL.

J is TRBJ2-3 and V is TRBV11-2, with 7 bases aligning to TRBD1. The germline gives CDR1 SGHAT, CDR2 FQNNGV. CDR3 length: 16 residues. With 5 bases clipped from V and 4 bases from J, the junction kept 12 bases outside the gene matches. CDR3 region: CASSTGSRGRSDTQYF. The CDR3 nucleotides read TGTGCCAGCAGCACCGGATCAAGGGGGCGTTCAGATACGCAGTATTTT.